What follows is one T cell receptor beta chain and its context. Its antigen is still unknown. Sequenced with the Oncomine TCR Beta short-read assay was DNA taken from cultured CD4+ T cells. Genomic DNA from cultured CD4+ T cells was extracted. TCRdb re-called the PCR reads through MiXCR, storing one row per CDR3 protein. Of 15,000 to 16,000 distinct CDR3 sequences in the sample, approximately 52% are singletons; the top ten hold over 12%. This record belongs to a study of vaccination and CD4 T cells after COVID-19. Looking at the study overall: Researchers treated control cultures with a CEFX pool, an HIV-1 Nef pool, or no peptide.

Treatment specified: roughly nine-day PBMC culture with coronavirus spike peptide pools or control peptides (ViraFEST assay). Trimming cost V 4 bases and J 6 bases; bases outside gene matches: 3. The CDR3 has 14 amino acids. Germline CDR1 SGHNT, CDR2 YENEEA. The clonotype was recovered from a human donor who had recovered from COVID-19. The chain employs TRBV11-3 and TRBJ1-6, with TRBD1 identical over 7 bases. The sequenced sample consisted of CD4+ T cells from blood, cultured in vitro. CDR3 sequence reads: CASSWRGPNSPLHF. CDR3 in DNA: TGTGCCAGCAGCTGGAGGGGGCCTAATTCACCCCTCCACTTT.